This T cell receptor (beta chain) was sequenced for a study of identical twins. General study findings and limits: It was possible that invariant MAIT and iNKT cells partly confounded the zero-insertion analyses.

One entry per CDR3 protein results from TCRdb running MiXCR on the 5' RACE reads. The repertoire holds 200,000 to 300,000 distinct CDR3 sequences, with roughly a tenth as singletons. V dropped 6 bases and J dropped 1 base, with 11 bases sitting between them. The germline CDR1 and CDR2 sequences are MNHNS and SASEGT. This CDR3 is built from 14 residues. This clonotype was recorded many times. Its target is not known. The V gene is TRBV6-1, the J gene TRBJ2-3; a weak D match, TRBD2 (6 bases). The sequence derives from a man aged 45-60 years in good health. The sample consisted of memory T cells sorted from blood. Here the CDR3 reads CASRQPSGTDTQYF. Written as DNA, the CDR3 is TGTGCCAGCAGACAACCTAGCGGCACAGATACGCAGTATTTT.